The clone carrying this TCR beta chain was detected many times. The V segment lost 5 bases and the J segment 8 bases; nucleotides outside the gene matches: 8. CDR1 SGHAT and CDR2 FQNNGV come from the germline V gene. This CDR3 has 16 residues. This entry is derived from a study of read filtering for tumor transcriptome and immune sequencing. In the study overall: DNase treatment preceded whole-transcriptome library preparation.

Every patient had bone marrow sampled while the disease was active. The library was built from about 0.4 ug RNA with molecular barcoded adaptors for alpha/delta and beta/gamma chains. MiXCR, applied by TCRdb to the reads, yields one record per CDR3 protein. Altogether 48,000 or so distinct CDR3 sequences are present, around 19% being singletons, with the ten largest covering just over 15%. The chain combines TRBV11-2 with TRBJ2-1, with 14 bases matching TRBD2. The sequenced sample consisted of a population of CD138-negative cells sorted from bone marrow. This sequence originates from a donor at least 40 years old with multiple myeloma. The DNA of the CDR3 is TGTGCCAGCAGCGACCGACTAGCGGGAGGGCCCCATGAGCAGTTCTTC. It codes for CASSDRLAGGPHEQFF.